Sequencing of this TCR beta chain was carried out in a study of shared clonotypes between healthy human individuals. General study findings and limits: Apart from blood, nothing was sampled; tissue repertoires likely differ.

Profiling relied on immunoSEQ multiplex PCR, and the TCRdb table lists in-frame clones only, not all of them. This table holds 490,000 or so clones, about 79% found once. Trimming removed 5 bases at V and 0 bases at J, with 24 bases between. The CDR3 runs to 19 residues. The germline V gene has CDR1 LNHDA and CDR2 SQIVND (reference sequence). Donors were Caucasian adults residing in Nashville, Tennessee, USA. This clone was found many times. The target antigen is unknown. The chain has TRBV19 and TRBJ2-3; D is possibly TRBD2 (7 bases). The source is a woman aged 40 to 50 in good health. Some clones in this sample may be carry-over from other donors' samples. Sequencing was performed on PBMCs. DNA for the CDR3: TGTGCCAGTAGTGGGTCTGGTTCGGGGGGACACCCTAGCACAGATACGCAGTATTTT. It yields the protein CASSGSGSGGHPSTDTQYF.